The following is a TCR beta chain sequence with its context. Using immunoSEQ multiplex PCR, the repertoire was profiled, and TCRdb retains in-frame clones only, with some absent. The sample has 85,000 to 100,000 clones, 90% seen once. This entry belongs to a study of blood T cell repertoires in COVID-19. The germline CDR1 and CDR2 sequences are SNHLY and FYNNEI. V lost 5 bases, J lost 7 bases, and 20 bases lay in between. The CDR3 loop spans 15 amino acids. The sample consisted of peripheral blood. The sequence was obtained from a man aged 60-69 years with acute or convalescent COVID-19. The chain joins TRBV2 to TRBJ1-2; D is ambiguous. The CDR3 here is CASSKLTTASGGYTF. In DNA, the CDR3 is TGTGCCAGCAGTAAGCTAACGACGGCTAGCGGTGGCTACACCTTC.